The 24 T cell receptor beta chains listed next were all sequenced from one sample in a study of regulatory T cells in long-lasting Graves disease. Through Arm-PCR of CDR3 regions and iRepertoire HTBI primers, TCR beta libraries were built. TCRdb recomputed calls from the multiplex PCR reads with MiXCR, one row per CDR3 protein. This sample has about 400,000 distinct CDR3 sequences, with about 16% found just once. Time point described: newly diagnosed GD, antithyroid drugs for less than 3 months. Preparation of the TCR library used RNA extracted from PBMCs. The data also belong to a second study, concerning T cells in Graves' hyperthyroidism and ophthalmopathy.

Sequenced here: peripheral blood mononuclear cells (PBMCs), sampled at new diagnosis, from a patient treated with antithyroid drugs. Receptors originate from a woman younger than 30 with Graves disease.

On this clonotype: This may come from a read error, since a much larger clone is one base off. Since the CDR3 does not end with the conserved phenylalanine or tryptophan, this likely comes from a read error. V and J are TRBV20-1 and TRBJ2-3, with TRBD2 identical over 12 bases. CDR1 and CDR2 (germline): DFQATT, SNEGSKA (reference sequence). The CDR3 runs to 16 residues. With 6 bases clipped from V and 2 bases from J, the junction kept 9 bases outside the gene matches. This CDR3 is CSAGRLAGDNTDTQYL. In DNA, the CDR3 is TGCAGTGCGGGAAGACTAGCGGGGGATAACACAGATACGCAGTATCTT.

This sequence joins TRBV10-3 and TRBJ2-3, with D possibly called TRBD1 or TRBD2 (5 bases each). V lost 2 bases, J lost 2 bases, and 11 bases lay in between. CDR3 length equals 15 residues. Germline loops: CDR1 ENHRY, CDR2 SYGVKD. The CDR3 coding sequence is TGTGCCATCAGTGAGCGGACTGGGGCCACAGATACGCAGTATTTT. Protein product: CAISERTGATDTQYF.

The sample holds many counts of this clonotype. The chain recombines TRBV3-1 with TRBJ2-2; D is undetermined. The CDR3 sequence is 14 residues long. Germline V gene sequence: CDR1 LGHDT, CDR2 YNNKEL (reference sequence). V was pared by 0 bases and J by 6 bases, with 8 bases between. The CDR3 nucleotides read TGTGCCAGCAGCCAAGATGTAGGGTCCGGGGAGCTGTTTTTT. Encoded protein: CASSQDVGSGELFF.

The chain combines TRBV6-4 with TRBJ2-7; 9 bases are a match to TRBD1. CDR3 length: 15 residues. V shed 6 bases and J 7 bases; nucleotides not matched to a gene: 13. From germline, CDR1 is MRHNA and CDR2 SNTAGT. This chain's CDR3 is CASRATGTGWGEQYF. CDR3 DNA: TGTGCCAGCAGGGCTACCGGGACAGGGTGGGGAGAGCAGTACTTC.

This clonotype was observed a few times. The chain is built from TRBV3-1 and TRBJ1-5, with D unclear. Germline V gene data show CDR1 as LGHDT and CDR2 as YNNKEL (reference sequence). V lost 6 bases and J 0 bases, leaving 21 bases between the germline ends. CDR3 size: 18 residues. CDR3 in amino acids: CASSKRRSPIYSNQPQHF. As DNA, the CDR3 is TGTGCCAGCAGTAAACGGCGGTCACCTATTTATAGCAATCAGCCCCAGCATTTT.

This clonotype showed up just a few times. J is TRBJ2-3 and V is TRBV9; D gene uncertain. V was shortened by 4 bases and J by 0 bases, with 6 bases between the two germline ends. Per the germline V gene, CDR1 is SGDLS and CDR2 is YYNGEE. CDR3 length equals 13 residues. In nucleotides, the CDR3 is TGTGCCAGCAGCCACACTAGCACAGATACGCAGTATTTT. It encodes CASSHTSTDTQYF.

The chain has TRBV20-1 and TRBJ2-3; TRBD1 aligns across 10 bases. Germline V gives CDR1 DFQATT, CDR2 SNEGSKA (reference sequence). V was clipped by 0 bases and J by 1 base; unmatched bases: 1. This CDR3 is built from 15 residues. CDR3 nucleotide sequence: TGCAGTGCTAGAGAAGACAGGGGGCGCACAGATACGCAGTATTTT. As protein: CSAREDRGRTDTQYF.

This clonotype has at least ten counts. The CDR3 loop reads CSVVPGGTEAFF. CDR3 sequence (DNA): TGCAGCGTTGTGCCGGGGGGCACTGAAGCTTTCTTT. This chain links TRBV29-1 with TRBJ1-1, with TRBD1 as a possible D gene (5 bases). Trimming stripped 4 bases from V and 4 bases from J, with 10 bases between. Germline loops: CDR1 SQVTM, CDR2 ANQGSEA. This CDR3 spans 12 amino acids.

This clonotype occurred a few times. This chain links TRBV3-1 with TRBJ1-1; maybe TRBD1 (5 bases). Germline values: CDR1 LGHDT, CDR2 YNNKEL (reference sequence). Trimming stripped 6 bases from V and 4 bases from J, with 15 bases between. The CDR3 is 14 residues long. This chain's CDR3 is CASSQSVRGTEAFF. CDR3 bases: TGTGCCAGCAGTCAATCCGTTAGGGGCACTGAAGCTTTCTTT.

This clonotype was counted between two and nine times. The rearrangement joins TRBV27 to TRBJ1-4, with TRBD1 matching 8 bases. Germline trimming cut 5 bases from V and 4 bases from J; bases unmatched to any gene: 15. The CDR3 has 18 amino acids. Germline CDR1 and CDR2: MNHEY and SMNVEV (reference sequence). This CDR3 reads CASSRPGQGVRINEKLFF. The CDR3 DNA is TGTGCCAGCAGTCGCCCCGGACAGGGTGTCCGAATTAATGAAAAACTGTTTTTT.

In DNA, the CDR3 is TGCAGCGTTGAAGGTCGGGCCTACGAGCAGTACTTC. Protein product: CSVEGRAYEQYF. V is TRBV29-1 and J is TRBJ2-7; no firm D call. Per the germline V gene, CDR1 is SQVTM and CDR2 is ANQGSEA. CDR3 length: 12 amino acids. Trimming left V 1 base short and J 2 bases short, with 6 bases between.

The sample holds many counts of this clonotype. The genes are TRBV10-3 and TRBJ2-7; D unresolved. This CDR3 contains 16 residues. The V end lost 2 bases, the J end lost 4 bases, and 18 bases lay between the germline ends. Germline assignment: CDR1 ENHRY and CDR2 SYGVKD. The chain's CDR3 is CAISEIMVGQLYEQYF. The DNA of the CDR3 is TGTGCCATCAGTGAGATCATGGTAGGTCAGCTATACGAGCAGTACTTC.

Ten or more counts support this clonotype. The chain carries TRBV2 and TRBJ2-3; TRBD2 agrees at 8 bases. The CDR3 covers 14 residues. V was pared by 7 bases and J by 5 bases, with 8 bases of the junction left unmatched. Per germline, CDR1 SNHLY and CDR2 FYNNEI. The CDR3 spells CASTREDEGDTQYF. The CDR3 DNA sequence: TGTGCCAGCACGCGGGAGGATGAAGGAGATACGCAGTATTTT.

This clonotype was seen repeatedly, ten times or more. The rearrangement joins TRBV6-9 to TRBJ1-5; TRBD1 matches 7 bases. Germline lookup yields CDR1 MNHGY and CDR2 SVAAGI. The trim removed 3 bases at V and 3 bases at J, leaving 5 bases unmatched. This CDR3 is 15 amino acids long. CDR3 sequence reads: CASSYTTGLNQPQHF. In DNA form, the CDR3 reads TGTGCCAGCAGTTACACGACAGGGCTCAATCAGCCCCAGCATTTT.

This clonotype has just a few counts. This chain connects TRBV19 to TRBJ2-7; 14 bases are a match to TRBD2. CDR3 length equals 16 residues. Germline values: CDR1 LNHDA, CDR2 SQIVND (reference sequence). Trimming took 9 bases from V and 6 from J; bases not matched to a gene: 13. The CDR3 sequence: CASLPTGTSGRREQYF. CDR3 nucleotides: TGTGCCAGCCTTCCAACCGGGACTAGCGGGAGACGCGAGCAGTACTTC. The complete variable domain, with remaining parts taken from reference TRBV19 and TRBJ2-7, reads DGGITQSPKYLFRKEGQNVTLSCEQNLNHDAMYWYRQDPGQGLRLIYYSQIVNDFQKGDIAEGYSVSREKKESFPLTVTSAQKNPTAFYLCASLPTGTSGRREQYFGPGTRLTVT.

This clonotype was found many times. The V gene is TRBV6-1, the J gene TRBJ2-1; TRBD2 agrees at 11 bases. Germline V gene lookup returns CDR1 MNHNS and CDR2 SASEGT. This CDR3 spans 15 amino acids. V was pared by 4 bases and J by 5 bases, with 4 bases of the junction left unmatched. CDR3 protein: CASSGLAGGDNEQFF. CDR3 nucleotides: TGTGCCAGCAGTGGGCTAGCGGGGGGCGACAATGAGCAGTTCTTC.

The V gene is TRBV12-3 or TRBV12-4, the J gene TRBJ2-5; tentatively, D is TRBD2 (5 bases). V was shortened by 3 bases and J by 5 bases, with 10 bases between the two germline ends. The CDR3 totals 13 residues. CDR3 amino acids: CASSFPSPETQYF. In DNA, the CDR3 is TGTGCCAGCAGTTTCCCTAGCCCCGAGACCCAGTACTTC.

Comments on this clonotype: A much larger clonotype is one base distant, so this may be a read error. The chain carries TRBV6-2 or TRBV6-3 and TRBJ2-1, with 7 bases matching TRBD1. The germline gives CDR1 MNHEY, CDR2 SVGEGT. The J segment lost 3 bases and the V segment lost 5 bases, leaving 4 bases of the junction unmatched. The CDR3 is made up of 14 amino acids. This CDR3 reads CASSTGAGYNEQFF. As DNA, the CDR3 is TGTGCCAGCAGTACAGGGGCCGGCTACAATGAGCAGTTCTTC.

This clonotype was counted only a few times. V usage is TRBV10-3 and J usage is TRBJ1-1, with 8 bases that match TRBD1. Germline values: CDR1 ENHRY, CDR2 SYGVKD. Trimming at V came to 6 bases and at J to 5 bases, leaving 8 bases not matched to a gene. The CDR3 is made up of 14 amino acids. The CDR3 nucleotides read TGTGCCATCAGGACAGGGGTTCGTGAGACTGAAGCTTTCTTT. This codes for CAIRTGVRETEAFF.

This clonotype was seen ten or more times. V gene TRBV12-3 or TRBV12-4 combines with J gene TRBJ1-2; D unresolved. The CDR3 has 16 residues. V lost 6 bases and J lost 0, with 17 bases in between. CDR3 in DNA: TGTGCCAGCAGCTCCCATCGGCCACCCTCTAACTATGGCTACACCTTC. Translated: CASSSHRPPSNYGYTF.

The rearrangement links TRBV20-1 to TRBJ2-5; 9 bases match TRBD2. The CDR3 has 14 amino acids. V lost 6 bases to trimming and J lost 2 bases; unmatched junction nucleotides: 7. The germline gives CDR1 DFQATT, CDR2 SNEGSKA (reference sequence). The CDR3 sequence is CSATGTSRQETQYF. The CDR3 coding sequence is TGCAGTGCAACCGGGACTAGCAGACAAGAGACCCAGTACTTC.

This clonotype was seen only a few times. J is TRBJ2-7 and V is TRBV5-1; TRBD2 aligns across 14 bases. The CDR3 loop spans 15 amino acids. Germline assignment: CDR1 SGHRS and CDR2 YFSETQ. Trimming took 4 bases from V and 6 from J; bases not matched to a gene: 6. The CDR3 coding sequence is TGCGCCAGCAGCAGCCAAGGGACTAGCGGGAGCGAGCAGTACTTC. This encodes CASSSQGTSGSEQYF.

This clonotype was picked up many times. The gene calls are TRBV12-3 or TRBV12-4 and TRBJ1-2; D may be TRBD1 (5 bases). Trimming shortened V by 1 base and J by 12 bases, and 15 bases separated the two germline ends. The CDR3 length is 13 residues. This CDR3 reads CASSLGGVVRNTF. In DNA, the CDR3 is TGTGCCAGCAGTTTAGGGGGCGTGGTTCGGAACACCTTC.

The chain joins TRBV10-3 to TRBJ2-1; 8 bases are a match to TRBD1. With 0 bases clipped from V and 4 bases from J, the junction kept 20 bases outside the gene matches. The CDR3 has 21 amino acids. CDR1 and CDR2 from the germline V gene are ENHRY and SYGVKD. The CDR3: CAISESETSSGWGTGYNEQFF. The CDR3 DNA follows: TGTGCCATCAGTGAGTCGGAAACCTCCTCTGGGTGGGGGACAGGATACAATGAGCAGTTCTTC.